Below are 5 T cell receptor beta chains sequenced from a single sample in a study of blood T cell repertoires in COVID-19. Measured with immunoSEQ multiplex PCR; TCRdb has only the in-frame clones, and not every one. The table includes 120,000 to 150,000 clones, 88% detected once. Sequenced input: peripheral blood. These receptor sequences come from a human donor with COVID-19, enrolled during active disease. The donor label of this sample is uncertain.

The genes are TRBV12-3 or TRBV12-4 and TRBJ2-5, with D perhaps matching TRBD2 (6 bases). Trimming pared 4 bases from V and 5 bases from J, leaving 11 bases between. CDR3 size: 13 residues. This CDR3 is CASSSRRGETQYF. For the CDR3, the DNA is TGTGCCAGCAGTTCCCGACGGGGGGAGACCCAGTACTTC.

This chain connects TRBV3-1 (or the pseudogene TRBV3-2) to TRBJ1-2; D ambiguous. Trimming took off 0 bases at V and 4 bases at J, with 15 bases between the two ends. The CDR3 has 16 amino acids. Looked up from germline, CDR1 is LGHDT and CDR2 is YNNKEL (reference sequence). The CDR3 bases are TGTGCCAGCAGCCAAGATCAGAGTAGCGCTCCCTATGGCTACACCTTC. Residues: CASSQDQSSAPYGYTF.

The table lists this clone with a count of one. The chain joins TRBV2 to TRBJ1-2, with 9 bases identical to TRBD1. V trimming: 4 bases; J trimming: 3 bases; junction bases outside the gene matches: 3. This CDR3 is built from 14 residues. The germline V gene encodes CDR1 SNHLY and CDR2 FYNNEI. CDR3: CASSGTGEYYGYTF. In nucleotides, the CDR3 is TGTGCCAGCAGTGGGACAGGGGAATACTATGGCTACACCTTC.

Concerning this clone: This same CDR3 is encoded by further DNA sequences in the sample. The chain is built from TRBV9 and TRBJ1-3; D is perhaps TRBD1 (5 bases). V was trimmed by 2 bases and J by 0 bases, leaving 9 bases between them. The CDR3 covers 15 residues. Per the germline V gene, CDR1 is SGDLS and CDR2 is YYNGEE. The CDR3: CASSVQGTSGNTIYF. The DNA of the CDR3 is TGTGCCAGCAGCGTTCAGGGTACCTCTGGAAACACCATATATTTT.

The rearrangement joins TRBV6-5 to TRBJ1-1; 7 nucleotides match TRBD1. The CDR3 runs 15 residues. Trimming removed 4 bases from V and 6 bases from J; junction bases left unmatched: 11. CDR1 and CDR2 from the germline V gene are MNHEY and SVGAGI. The CDR3 sequence is CASSSEQGYGAEAFF. CDR3 nucleotide sequence: TGTGCCAGCAGTTCAGAACAGGGGTACGGAGCTGAAGCTTTCTTT.